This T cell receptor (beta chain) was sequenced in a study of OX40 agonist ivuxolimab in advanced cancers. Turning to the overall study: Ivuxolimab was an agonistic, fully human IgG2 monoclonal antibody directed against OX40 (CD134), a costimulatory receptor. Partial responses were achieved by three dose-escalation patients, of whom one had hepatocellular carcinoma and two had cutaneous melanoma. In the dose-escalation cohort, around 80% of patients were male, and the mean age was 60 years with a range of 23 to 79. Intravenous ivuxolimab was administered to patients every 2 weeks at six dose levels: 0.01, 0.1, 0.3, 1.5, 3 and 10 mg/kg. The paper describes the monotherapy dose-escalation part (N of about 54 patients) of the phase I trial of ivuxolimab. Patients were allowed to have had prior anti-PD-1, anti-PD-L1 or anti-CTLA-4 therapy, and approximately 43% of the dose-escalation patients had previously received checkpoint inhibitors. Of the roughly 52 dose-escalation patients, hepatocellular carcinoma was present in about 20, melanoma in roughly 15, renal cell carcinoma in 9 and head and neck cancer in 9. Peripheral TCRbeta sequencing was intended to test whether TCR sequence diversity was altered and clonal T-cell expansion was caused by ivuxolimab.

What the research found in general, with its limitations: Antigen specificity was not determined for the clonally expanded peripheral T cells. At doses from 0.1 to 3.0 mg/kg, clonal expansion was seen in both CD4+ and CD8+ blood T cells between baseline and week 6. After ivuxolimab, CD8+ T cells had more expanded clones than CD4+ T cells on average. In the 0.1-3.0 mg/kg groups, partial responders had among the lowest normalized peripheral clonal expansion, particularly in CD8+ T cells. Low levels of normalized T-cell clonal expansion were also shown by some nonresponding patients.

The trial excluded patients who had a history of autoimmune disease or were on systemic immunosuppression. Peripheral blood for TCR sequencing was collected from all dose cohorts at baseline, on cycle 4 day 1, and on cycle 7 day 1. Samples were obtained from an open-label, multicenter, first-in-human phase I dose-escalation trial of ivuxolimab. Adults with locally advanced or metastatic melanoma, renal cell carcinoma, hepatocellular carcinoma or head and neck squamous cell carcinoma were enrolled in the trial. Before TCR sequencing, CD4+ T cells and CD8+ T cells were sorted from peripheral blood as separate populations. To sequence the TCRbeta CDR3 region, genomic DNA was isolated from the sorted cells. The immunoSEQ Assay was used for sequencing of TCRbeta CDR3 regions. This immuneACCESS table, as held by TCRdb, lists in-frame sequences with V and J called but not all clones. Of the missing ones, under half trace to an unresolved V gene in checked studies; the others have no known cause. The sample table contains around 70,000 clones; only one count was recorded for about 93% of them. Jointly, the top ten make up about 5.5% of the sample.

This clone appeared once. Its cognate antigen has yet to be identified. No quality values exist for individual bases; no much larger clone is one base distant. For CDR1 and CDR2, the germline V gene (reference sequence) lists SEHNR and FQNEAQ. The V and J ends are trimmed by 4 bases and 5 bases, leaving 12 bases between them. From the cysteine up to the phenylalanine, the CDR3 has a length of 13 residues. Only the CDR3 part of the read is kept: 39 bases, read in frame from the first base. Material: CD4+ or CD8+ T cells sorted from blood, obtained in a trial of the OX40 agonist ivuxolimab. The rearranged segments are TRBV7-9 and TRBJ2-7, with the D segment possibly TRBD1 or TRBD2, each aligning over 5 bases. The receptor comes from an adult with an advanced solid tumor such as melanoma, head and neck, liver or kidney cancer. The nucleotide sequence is TGTGCCAGCAGCTGGGACGGCGGTAACGAGCAGTACTTC. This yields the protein CASSWDGGNEQYF. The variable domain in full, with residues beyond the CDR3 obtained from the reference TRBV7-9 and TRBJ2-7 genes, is DTGVSQNPRHKITKRGQNVTFRCDPISEHNRLYWYRQTLGQGPEFLTYFQNEAQLEKSRLLSDRFSAERPKGSFSTLEIQRTEQGDSAMYLCASSWDGGNEQYFGPGTRLTVT.